The 10 T cell receptor beta chains listed next were all sequenced from one sample in a study of shared clonotypes between healthy human individuals (TCRdb year 2020). Libraries were prepared through the immunoSEQ multiplex PCR assay. TCRdb stores this immuneACCESS table with in-frame sequences only. Part of the clones is absent; in the studies checked, under half of the shortfall reflects unresolved V genes, and no reason is known for the rest. The sample has about 2.3 million clones on record, around 93% of them singletons. 0.3% to 0.4% of the sample is in the top ten clones. The material sequenced was naive CD4+ T cells from PBMCs. The intended sense of this specimen's cell subset or site label: CD45RA+ positively selected. These receptor sequences come from a man younger than 35 in good health. Some clones in this sample may be carry-over from other donors' samples.

This rearrangement joins TRBV28 to TRBJ1-3, with D uncertain. Germline V gene lookup returns CDR1 MDHEN and CDR2 SYDVKM. Trimming removed 3 bases at V and 4 bases at J, with 7 bases between. The CDR3 covers 13 residues. CDR3 loop: CASSFAQGNTIYF. The CDR3 DNA reads TGTGCCAGCAGTTTTGCACAGGGAAACACCATATATTTT.

The chain joins TRBV5-1 to TRBJ2-7; D is unresolved. V dropped 2 bases and J dropped 5 bases, with 14 bases sitting between them. The CDR3 loop spans 14 amino acids. Germline assignment: CDR1 SGHRS and CDR2 YFSETQ. This chain's CDR3 is CASSFRSPPDEQYF. Here the CDR3 DNA reads TGCGCCAGCAGCTTTCGGTCCCCTCCCGACGAGCAGTACTTC.

This chain connects TRBV19 to TRBJ2-5; 7 positions agree with TRBD1. The trim removed 2 bases at V and 7 bases at J, leaving 7 bases unmatched. From germline, CDR1 is LNHDA and CDR2 SQIVND (reference sequence). This CDR3 has 14 amino acids. The DNA of the CDR3 is TGTGCCAGTAGTATAATGGCAGGGGGAGTGACCCAGTACTTC. Its protein is CASSIMAGGVTQYF.

A remark on this clone: Other nucleotide sequences in the sample specify the same CDR3. The rearrangement joins TRBV20-1 to TRBJ2-1; D is undetermined. The CDR3 has 10 amino acids. From germline, CDR1 is DFQATT and CDR2 SNEGSKA (reference sequence). V was shortened by 3 bases and J by 6 bases, with 3 bases between the two germline ends. CDR3 residues: CSARSNEQFF. In DNA, the CDR3 is TGCAGTGCTAGGTCCAATGAGCAGTTCTTC.

This chain connects TRBV12-5 to TRBJ2-1; 7 bases fit TRBD1. The CDR3 spans 16 residues. The trim removed 0 bases at V and 0 bases at J, leaving 2 bases unmatched. The germline V gene has CDR1 LGHNT and CDR2 FRNRAP. CDR3 amino acids: CASGLVSGGSYNEQFF. Written as DNA, the CDR3 is TGTGCTAGTGGTTTGGTATCAGGGGGCTCCTACAATGAGCAGTTCTTC.

The gene calls are TRBV19 and TRBJ2-2; 8 bases align to TRBD2. Trimming cost V 3 bases and J 4 bases; bases outside gene matches: 16. Germline loops: CDR1 LNHDA, CDR2 SQIVND (reference sequence). This CDR3 region has 19 residues. CDR3 residues: CASSIPTGQRESLTGELFF. In DNA, the CDR3 is TGTGCCAGTAGTATTCCCACCGGGCAGCGGGAGAGTCTCACCGGGGAGCTGTTTTTT. The whole variable domain, filled in from reference TRBV19 and TRBJ2-2, reads DGGITQSPKYLFRKEGQNVTLSCEQNLNHDAMYWYRQDPGQGLRLIYYSQIVNDFQKGDIAEGYSVSREKKESFPLTVTSAQKNPTAFYLCASSIPTGQRESLTGELFFGEGSRLTVL.

The chain carries TRBV11-2 and TRBJ2-3, with unresolved D. The CDR3 runs to 13 residues. Germline V lookup: CDR1 SGHAT, CDR2 FQNNGV. V lost 0 bases and J lost 6, with 7 bases in between. This CDR3 is CASSLDHGDTQYF. The CDR3 DNA sequence: TGTGCCAGCAGCTTAGATCACGGGGATACGCAGTATTTT.

In this sample, this clone turned up once. This rearrangement joins TRBV2 to TRBJ1-2; D might be TRBD1 (5 bases). The germline V and J ends were trimmed by 10 bases and 4 bases, with 13 bases remaining between them. The CDR3 contains 12 residues. The germline V gene has CDR1 SNHLY and CDR2 FYNNEI. The CDR3 protein is CATSLGTYGYTF. CDR3 coding DNA: TGTGCCACCTCTTTGGGGACCTATGGCTACACCTTC. The full variable domain, its missing parts supplied by reference TRBV2 and TRBJ1-2, is EPEVTQTPSHQVTQMGQEVILRCVPISNHLYFYWYRQILGQKVEFLVSFYNNEISEKSEIFDDQFSVERPDGSNFTLKIRSTKLEDSAMYFCATSLGTYGYTFGSGTRLTVV.

V usage is TRBV15 and J usage is TRBJ2-5; 8 bases match TRBD1. Per germline, CDR1 LNHNV and CDR2 YYDKDF (reference sequence). V lost 0 bases to trimming and J lost 9 bases; unmatched junction nucleotides: 6. The CDR3 runs 14 residues. The DNA for the CDR3 is TGTGCCACCAGCAGAGACCCGACAGGGGCGGCCCAGTACTTC. This encodes CATSRDPTGAAQYF.

Only one count was recorded for this clone. The rearrangement joins TRBV5-4 to TRBJ1-2, with D perhaps matching TRBD1 (6 bases). Germline lookup yields CDR1 SGHNT and CDR2 YYREEE (reference sequence). The CDR3 extends over 13 amino acids. Deletions cut 2 bases from V and 4 bases from J, with 9 bases between. CDR3 DNA sequence: TGTGCCAGCAGCTTTCAGGGGCCCTATGGCTACACCTTC. Residues: CASSFQGPYGYTF.